The rows below give T cell receptor beta chains drawn from one sample of a study of tumor and adjacent non-tumor tissue in lung cancer. Via MiXCR, TCRdb re-called the multiplex PCR reads, giving one row per CDR3 protein. Of tens of thousands of distinct CDR3 sequences in the sample, roughly two thirds were seen once. Sample: distant non-tumor lung tissue. Receptors originate from a woman in her forties with non-small cell lung cancer. Each CDR3 is given with its conserved first and last residue. The order of the fields is J gene, V gene, D gene, clone size, CDR3 DNA, CDR3 protein. The D gene is left open where the match is weak. Where a row states a size, it is once, few, many or the class of an expanded clone; other rows omit it.

>TRBJ1-4|TRBV6-1|-|many
TGTGCCAGCAGTGCCTTTGGTGGTTCGAGTGAAAAACTGTTTTTT
CASSAFGGSSEKLFF
>TRBJ1-2|TRBV28|-|medium-sized
TGTGCCAGCCGTCCCCAGGGGAACTATGGCTACACCTTC
CASRPQGNYGYTF
>TRBJ2-7|TRBV11-2|-|-
TGTGCCAGCAGCTTCGTCTCAAACTCCTACGGGCAGTATTTC
CASSFVSNSYGQYF
>TRBJ1-2|TRBV5-1|-|few
TGCGCCAGCAGCTTGGAGGGTTCGCTATATGGCTACACCTTC
CASSLEGSLYGYTF
>TRBJ2-3|TRBV5-1|TRBD1|-
TGCGCCAGCAGCTTGGTGGGTCCTGGACAGGGAGATCAGCCCCAGTATTTT
CASSLVGPGQGDQPQYF
>TRBJ1-3|TRBV25-1|-|-
TGTGCCAGCAGTGTTCTGGGAGTTTCTGGAAACACCATATATTTT
CASSVLGVSGNTIYF
>TRBJ2-1|TRBV4-1|TRBD2|-
TGCGCCAGTAGCCAAGAAAGGTGGAGGACTAGCGGAAAAGGGAATGAGCAGTTCTTC
CASSQERWRTSGKGNEQFF
>TRBJ2-3|TRBV11-2|-|few
TGTGCCAGCAGCCCTCTAAGCGCGGCGGACACGCAGTGTTTT
CASSPLSAADTQCF
>TRBJ2-7|TRBV20-1|TRBD1|-
TGCAGTTCTAGGCAGACAGGGAGCTCCTACGAGCAGTACTTC
CSSRQTGSSYEQYF
>TRBJ2-4|TRBV7-9|-|-
TGTGGCAGCAGCCCGGCCGGTGGGACCAAAAACATTCAGTACTTC
CGSSPAGGTKNIQYF
>TRBJ2-7|TRBV7-2|-|many
TGTGCCAGCAGCTTAGCGACGGGGAGGCCCTACGAGCAGTACTTC
CASSLATGRPYEQYF
>TRBJ2-6|TRBV29-1|-|-
TGCAGCGTTGTTTCCGGGGGCTCTGGGGCCGACGTCCTGACCTTC
CSVVSGGSGADVLTF
>TRBJ1-6|TRBV19|-|-
TGTGCCAGTACTCCGGGCAGGATAAATTCACCCCTCCACTTT
CASTPGRINSPLHF
>TRBJ1-6|TRBV5-1|-|many
TGCGCCAGCAGGACGAGCTCCTATAATTCACCCCTCCACTTT
CASRTSSYNSPLHF
>TRBJ2-1|TRBV30|-|-
TGTGCCTGGAGCGGGAGCATTTACAATGAGCAGTCCTTC
CAWSGSIYNEQSF
>TRBJ2-1|TRBV6-4|-|large
TGTGCCAGCAGTGCACGGGGGGCAGAAAGCAATGAGCAGTTCTTC
CASSARGAESNEQFF
>TRBJ1-1|TRBV29-1|TRBD1|-
TGCAGCTATCGGGTACAGGGGCTTGAAGCCTTCTTT
CSYRVQGLEAFF
>TRBJ1-5|TRBV30|TRBD1|once
TGTGCCTGGAGTCCCGGACAGGCTAATCAGCCCCAGCATTTT
CAWSPGQANQPQHF
>TRBJ2-1|TRBV11-2|-|-
TGTGTCAGCAGCTCGCACATCGTAACTAGCAGGGGACTAAGGGAGCAGTTCTTC
CVSSSHIVTSRGLREQFF
>TRBJ1-1|TRBV29-1|TRBD1|-
TGTACCGTTGAGGGGGGGTTCAACAGGGGAGAGATTGACGCTGAAGCTTTCTTT
CTVEGGFNRGEIDAEAFF
>TRBJ2-7|TRBV11-2|-|-
TGTGCCAGCAGCTTAGTCTCATACTTCTACGAGCAGTACTTT
CASSLVSYFYEQYF
>TRBJ2-2|TRBV29-1|-|few
TGTAGCGTTGGGTGGGGGGCCGGGGAGCTGTTTTTT
CSVGWGAGELFF
>TRBJ2-2|TRBV11-3|TRBD2|-
TGTGCCAGCAGCGCCGGACTAGCGGGAGGCACCGGGGAGCTGTTTTTT
CASSAGLAGGTGELFF
>TRBJ1-2|TRBV5-1|-|-
TGCGCCAGCAGCTTGGAAACAGGTCCCTATGGCTACACCTTC
CASSLETGPYGYTF
>TRBJ1-4|TRBV11-1|-|-
TGTGCCAGCAGCTCAGACTACGAGGCAGGAACCGAAAAACCGTTTTTT
CASSSDYEAGTEKPFF
>TRBJ2-5|TRBV11-2|TRBD2|-
TGTGCCGGCAGGAGACTAGCAGGAGATCAAGAGACCCAATACTTC
CAGRRLAGDQETQYF